This T cell receptor beta chain derives from a study of early T cells in non-severe SARS-CoV-2 infection. Study-wide context: The sequenced material was bulk RNA from unsorted whole blood, and its chains were unpaired.

In TCRdb, the 5' RACE reads were re-called with MiXCR into one record per CDR3 protein. The table lists 80,000 to 100,000 distinct CDR3 sequences, 11% to 15% of them singletons, with roughly 6% in the top ten. This CDR3 is built from 11 residues. Germline V CDR1 and CDR2: MNHEY, SVGAGI. With 3 bases removed from V and 3 bases from J, the gap between germline ends came to 2 bases. The J gene is TRBJ1-1, the V gene TRBV6-5; D call uncertain. This receptor was obtained from an adult who was a healthcare worker with PCR-confirmed SARS-CoV-2 infection or an uninfected control (not recorded which). The sample consisted of whole blood. The CDR3 region is CASSYYTEAFF. The DNA for the CDR3 is TGTGCCAGCAGTTATTACACTGAAGCTTTCTTT.